This TCR beta chain was identified in a study of blood T cell repertoires in COVID-19. Study overall: T cells, B-cell-depleted T cells, or PBMCs supplied cDNA or gDNA.

TCRdb's table, derived via immunoSEQ multiplex PCR, lists solely in-frame clones and lacks some. The sample lists some 150,000 clones; approximately 87% were seen once. What was sequenced was peripheral blood. The receptor's source is a man younger than 30 with active or convalescent COVID-19.

CDR3 in amino acids: CASRGLDRESSPLHF. CDR3 coding DNA: TGTGCCAGCAGGGGATTGGACAGGGAGTCTTCACCCCTCCACTTT. This chain joins TRBV6-6 and TRBJ1-6; the match to TRBD1 covers 8 bases. This CDR3 is built from 15 residues. With V trimmed by 6 bases and J by 9 bases, 10 bases remained unmatched. In germline, CDR1 is MNHNY, CDR2 SVGAGI (reference sequence).